Listed below are T cell receptor beta chains from one sample, sequenced in a study of T-cell reconstitution after alpha-beta-depleted transplantation in children. MiXCR was run by TCRdb on the PCR reads, yielding one entry per CDR3 protein. This sample carries fewer than 700,000 distinct CDR3 sequences, approximately 13% of them seen once, and the ten largest clones take 2.2%. This material consisted of PBMCs, mostly from graft donor cells, taken 360 days after TCRalphabeta/CD19-depleted stem cell transplant. The receptor set was obtained from a male patient younger than 18 who had a stem cell transplant for acute myeloid leukemia, so the T cells may come from the graft donor. Each CDR3 is given with its conserved first and last residue. The order of the fields is clone size, V gene, CDR3 length, D gene, J gene, CDR3 protein, CDR3 DNA. D genes are given only for firm matches. Only some rows state a clone size, as once, few, many or a class for expanded clones.

>few|TRBV20-1|15|.|TRBJ2-7
CSSELSGGRSYEQYF
TGCAGTTCAGAGTTGTCGGGGGGCCGCTCCTACGAGCAGTACTTC
>few|TRBV28|12|TRBD2|TRBJ2-1
CASSLGREKEFF
TGTGCCAGCAGTTTGGGGCGGGAGAAAGAGTTCTTC
>few|TRBV6-2/TRBV6-3|11|.|TRBJ2-7
CASGWSGEQYF
TGTGCCAGCGGGTGGTCGGGGGAGCAGTACTTC
>few|TRBV27|11|.|TRBJ2-4
CASSNWNIQYF
TGTGCCAGCAGTAACTGGAACATTCAGTACTTC
>.|TRBV29-1|13|.|TRBJ1-1
CSPLKDIPDRAFF
TGCAGCCCGTTGAAGGACATACCTGATCGAGCTTTCTTT
>many|TRBV20-1|12|.|TRBJ2-5
CSASGAQETQYF
TGCAGTGCTAGTGGGGCCCAAGAGACCCAGTACTTC
>few|TRBV29-1|11|.|TRBJ2-2
CSVFRTGELFF
TGCAGCGTCTTCCGGACCGGGGAGCTGTTTTTT
>.|TRBV29-1|11|.|TRBJ2-5
CSVVGGPTQYF
TGCAGCGTTGTCGGGGGTCCCACCCAGTACTTC
>.|TRBV12-3/TRBV12-4|16|TRBD2|TRBJ2-7
CASSYIAGATRDEQYF
TGTGCCAGCAGTTACATAGCGGGAGCGACGCGGGACGAGCAGTACTTC
>.|TRBV3-1|16|.|TRBJ2-2
CASSQVAGGVAGELFF
TGTGCCAGCAGCCAAGTCGCAGGGGGGGTGGCAGGGGAGCTGTTTTTT
>.|TRBV25-1|12|.|TRBJ2-7
CASSEKLYEQYF
TGTGCCAGCAGTGAGAAGCTCTACGAGCAGTACTTC
>.|TRBV28|16|TRBD1|TRBJ1-1
CASSLWHRGRITEAFF
TGTGCCAGCAGTTTATGGCACAGGGGGCGAATCACTGAAGCTTTCTTT
>few|TRBV29-1|13|.|TRBJ2-7
CSVQGLFSYEQYF
TGCAGCGTCCAGGGCCTCTTCTCCTACGAGCAGTACTTC
>few|TRBV4-3|13|.|TRBJ1-1
CASSQVPNTEAFF
TGCGCCAGCAGCCAAGTACCCAACACTGAAGCTTTCTTT
>.|TRBV12-3/TRBV12-4|14|.|TRBJ2-7
CASSLRRASYEQYF
TGTGCCAGCAGTTTGAGGCGGGCCTCCTACGAGCAGTACTTC
>few|TRBV9|18|.|TRBJ2-1
CASSVGGPGAPSYNEQFF
TGTGCCAGCAGCGTAGGAGGTCCGGGAGCCCCGTCCTACAATGAGCAGTTCTTC
>few|TRBV20-1|15|TRBD2|TRBJ2-1
CSASRALAGVPMQFF
TGCAGTGCTAGTCGGGCCCTAGCGGGAGTCCCCATGCAGTTCTTC
>.|TRBV7-3|16|TRBD2|TRBJ2-3
CASSEGLAVSTDTQYF
TGTGCCAGCAGCGAAGGACTAGCGGTTAGCACAGATACGCAGTATTTT
>many|TRBV29-1|13|.|TRBJ1-1
CSVCLAMNTEAFF
TGCAGCGTGTGTCTAGCCATGAACACTGAAGCTTTCTTT
>many|TRBV29-1|14|TRBD2|TRBJ2-3
CSVGRTSGTDTQYF
TGCAGCGTTGGTAGGACTAGCGGGACAGATACGCAGTATTTT
>.|TRBV5-1|17|TRBD2|TRBJ2-7
CASSLLSGSFSLYEQYF
TGCGCCAGCAGCTTACTTAGCGGGAGTTTCTCCCTCTACGAGCAGTACTTC
>.|TRBV20-1|20|TRBD1|TRBJ2-7
CSAPPLPGQGALGGEYEQYF
TGCAGTGCTCCTCCTCTGCCGGGACAGGGGGCCCTAGGGGGAGAGTACGAGCAGTACTTC
>few|TRBV20-1|15|.|TRBJ2-7
CSARGAGWSSYEQYF
TGCAGTGCTAGAGGTGCCGGTTGGAGCTCCTACGAGCAGTACTTC
>few|TRBV3-1|13|TRBD1|TRBJ1-1
CASIDRVGTEAFF
TGTGCCAGCATCGACAGGGTGGGCACTGAAGCTTTCTTT
>.|TRBV7-9|17|.|TRBJ2-1
CASSFTVRDQARNEQFF
TGTGCCAGCAGCTTTACCGTCCGGGACCAGGCGCGTAATGAGCAGTTCTTC
>many|TRBV29-1|11|.|TRBJ2-7
CSAGSSYEQYF
TGCAGCGCCGGGTCCTCCTACGAGCAGTACTTC
>few|TRBV11-2|13|TRBD2|TRBJ2-5
CASSLFRGGAQYF
TGTGCCAGCAGCTTATTCCGGGGGGGGGCCCAGTACTTC
>many|TRBV12-3/TRBV12-4|15|TRBD2|TRBJ2-7
CASSPGREGSYEQYF
TGTGCCAGCAGTCCCGGGAGGGAGGGCTCCTACGAGCAGTACTTC
>few|TRBV6-2/TRBV6-3|16|TRBD2|TRBJ2-1
CASTAARQAGENEQFF
TGTGCCAGCACCGCTGCCCGGCAAGCGGGAGAGAATGAGCAGTTCTTC